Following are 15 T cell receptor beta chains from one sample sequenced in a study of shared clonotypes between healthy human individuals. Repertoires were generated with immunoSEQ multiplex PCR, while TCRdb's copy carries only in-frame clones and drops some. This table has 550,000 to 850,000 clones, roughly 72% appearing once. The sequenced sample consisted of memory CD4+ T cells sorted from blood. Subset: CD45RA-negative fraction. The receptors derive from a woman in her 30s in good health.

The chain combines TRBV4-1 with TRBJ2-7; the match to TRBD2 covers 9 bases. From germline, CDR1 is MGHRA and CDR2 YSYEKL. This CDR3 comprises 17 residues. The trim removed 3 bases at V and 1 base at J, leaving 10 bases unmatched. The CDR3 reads CASSHPVAGAFSYEQYF. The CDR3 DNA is TGCGCCAGCAGCCACCCCGTAGCGGGAGCCTTTTCCTACGAGCAGTACTTC.

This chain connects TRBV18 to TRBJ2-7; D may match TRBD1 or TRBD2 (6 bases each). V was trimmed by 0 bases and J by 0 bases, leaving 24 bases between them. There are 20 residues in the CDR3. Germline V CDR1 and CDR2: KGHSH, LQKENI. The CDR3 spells CASSPPGYRGGTQSSYEQYF. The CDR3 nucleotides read TGTGCCAGCTCACCACCTGGATATAGGGGCGGGACACAGAGCTCCTACGAGCAGTACTTC.

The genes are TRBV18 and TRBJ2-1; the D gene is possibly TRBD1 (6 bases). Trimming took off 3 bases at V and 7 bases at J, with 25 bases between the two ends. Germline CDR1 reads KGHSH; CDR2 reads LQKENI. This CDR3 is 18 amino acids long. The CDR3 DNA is TGTGCCAGCTCACCCCAGGGGACCCCCTCAGCCCATCAAAATGAGCAGTTCTTC. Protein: CASSPQGTPSAHQNEQFF.

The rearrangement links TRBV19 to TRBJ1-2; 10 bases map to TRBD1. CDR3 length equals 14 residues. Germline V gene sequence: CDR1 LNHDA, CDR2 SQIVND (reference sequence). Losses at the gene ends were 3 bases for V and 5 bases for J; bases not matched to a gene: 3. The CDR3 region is CASSMGQGRYGYTF. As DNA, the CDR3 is TGTGCCAGTAGTATGGGACAGGGGCGATATGGCTACACCTTC. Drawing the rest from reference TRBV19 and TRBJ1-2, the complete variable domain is DGGITQSPKYLFRKEGQNVTLSCEQNLNHDAMYWYRQDPGQGLRLIYYSQIVNDFQKGDIAEGYSVSREKKESFPLTVTSAQKNPTAFYLCASSMGQGRYGYTFGSGTRLTVV.

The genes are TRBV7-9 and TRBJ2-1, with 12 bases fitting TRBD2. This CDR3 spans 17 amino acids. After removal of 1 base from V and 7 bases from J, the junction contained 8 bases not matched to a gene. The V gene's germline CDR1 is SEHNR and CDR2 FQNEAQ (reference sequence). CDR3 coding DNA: TGTGCCAGCAGCTTAGTCCCGGGACTAGCGGGTCTAAATGAGCAGTTCTTC. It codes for CASSLVPGLAGLNEQFF.

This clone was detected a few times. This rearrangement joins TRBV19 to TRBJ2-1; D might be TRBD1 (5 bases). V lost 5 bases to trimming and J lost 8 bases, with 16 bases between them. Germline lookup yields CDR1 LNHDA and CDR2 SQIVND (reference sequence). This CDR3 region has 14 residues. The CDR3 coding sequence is TGTGCCAGTAGTGGTGCCAGGGTGTTGGATGAGCAGTTCTTC. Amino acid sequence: CASSGARVLDEQFF. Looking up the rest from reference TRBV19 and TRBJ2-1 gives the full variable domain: DGGITQSPKYLFRKEGQNVTLSCEQNLNHDAMYWYRQDPGQGLRLIYYSQIVNDFQKGDIAEGYSVSREKKESFPLTVTSAQKNPTAFYLCASSGARVLDEQFFGPGTRLTVL.

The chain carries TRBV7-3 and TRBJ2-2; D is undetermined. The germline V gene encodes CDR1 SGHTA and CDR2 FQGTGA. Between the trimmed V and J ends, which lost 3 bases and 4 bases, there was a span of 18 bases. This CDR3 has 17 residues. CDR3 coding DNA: TGTGCCAGCAGCTTCTCAAAAACCACCGCGAGCACCGGGGAGCTGTTTTTT. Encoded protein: CASSFSKTTASTGELFF. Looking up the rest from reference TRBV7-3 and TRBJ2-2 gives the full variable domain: GAGVSQTPSNKVTEKGKYVELRCDPISGHTALYWYRQSLGQGPEFLIYFQGTGAADDSGLPNDRFFAVRPEGSVSTLKIQRTERGDSAVYLCASSFSKTTASTGELFFGEGSRLTVL.

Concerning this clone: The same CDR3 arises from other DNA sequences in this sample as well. CDR3 nucleotide sequence: TGTGCCAGTAGTAGCGGGAGGGACACCGGGGAGCTGTTTTTT. As protein: CASSSGRDTGELFF. V is TRBV19 and J is TRBJ2-2, with 9 nucleotides matching TRBD2. V shed 4 bases and J 3 bases; nucleotides not matched to a gene: 0. From germline, CDR1 is LNHDA and CDR2 SQIVND (reference sequence). This CDR3 region has 14 residues. Filled out from reference TRBV19 and TRBJ2-2, the complete variable domain reads DGGITQSPKYLFRKEGQNVTLSCEQNLNHDAMYWYRQDPGQGLRLIYYSQIVNDFQKGDIAEGYSVSREKKESFPLTVTSAQKNPTAFYLCASSSGRDTGELFFGEGSRLTVL.

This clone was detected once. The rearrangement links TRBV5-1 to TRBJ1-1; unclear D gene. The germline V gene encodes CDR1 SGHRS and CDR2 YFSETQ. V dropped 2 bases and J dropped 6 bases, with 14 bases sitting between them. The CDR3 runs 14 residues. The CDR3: CASSFEGFGAEAFF. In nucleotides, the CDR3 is TGCGCCAGCAGCTTCGAAGGGTTCGGCGCTGAAGCTTTCTTT.

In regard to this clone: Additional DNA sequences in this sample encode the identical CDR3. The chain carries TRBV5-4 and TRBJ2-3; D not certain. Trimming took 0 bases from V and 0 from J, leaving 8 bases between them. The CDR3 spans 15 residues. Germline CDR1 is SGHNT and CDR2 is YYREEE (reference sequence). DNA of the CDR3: TGTGCCAGCAGCTTGGATGGTGGGAGCACAGATACGCAGTATTTT. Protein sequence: CASSLDGGSTDTQYF.

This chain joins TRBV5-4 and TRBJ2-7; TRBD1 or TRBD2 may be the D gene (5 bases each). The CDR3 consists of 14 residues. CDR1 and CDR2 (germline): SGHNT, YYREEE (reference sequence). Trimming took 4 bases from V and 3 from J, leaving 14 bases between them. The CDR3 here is CASSQALGVYEQYF. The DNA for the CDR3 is TGTGCCAGCAGCCAAGCACTGGGGGTCTACGAGCAGTACTTC.

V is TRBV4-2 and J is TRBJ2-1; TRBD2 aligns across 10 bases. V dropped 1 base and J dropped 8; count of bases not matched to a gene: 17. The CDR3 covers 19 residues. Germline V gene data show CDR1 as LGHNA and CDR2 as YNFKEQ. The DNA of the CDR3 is TGTGCCAGCAGCCAAGGATGGCTAGCGGGAGCAGGGGTTTCCGATGAGCAGTTCTTC. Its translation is CASSQGWLAGAGVSDEQFF.

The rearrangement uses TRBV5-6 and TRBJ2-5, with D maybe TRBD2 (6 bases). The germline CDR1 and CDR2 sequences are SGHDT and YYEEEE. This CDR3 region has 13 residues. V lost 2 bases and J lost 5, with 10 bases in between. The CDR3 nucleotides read TGTGCCAGCAGCTTAGGCGGGGCGGAGACCCAGTACTTC. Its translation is CASSLGGAETQYF.

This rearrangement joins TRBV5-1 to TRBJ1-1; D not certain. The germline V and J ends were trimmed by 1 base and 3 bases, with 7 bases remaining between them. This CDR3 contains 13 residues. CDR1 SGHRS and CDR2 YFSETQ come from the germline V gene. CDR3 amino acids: CASSLMGDTEAFF. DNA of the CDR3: TGCGCCAGCAGCTTGATGGGTGACACTGAAGCTTTCTTT.

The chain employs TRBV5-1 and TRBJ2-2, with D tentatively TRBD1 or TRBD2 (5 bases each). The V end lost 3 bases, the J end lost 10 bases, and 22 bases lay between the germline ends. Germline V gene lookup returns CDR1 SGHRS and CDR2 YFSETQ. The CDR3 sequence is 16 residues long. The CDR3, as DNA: TGCGCCAGCAGCTCTACACCCGGGACCAACGCGGTGGAGCTGTTTTTT. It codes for CASSSTPGTNAVELFF.